The 24 T cell receptor beta chains below come from one sample, sequenced in a study of blood T cell repertoires in COVID-19. Data came from immunoSEQ multiplex PCR; TCRdb stores just in-frame clones and leaves some out. The sample lists approximately 170,000 clones, around 82% seen once, with 4.5% to 7.5% in the top ten. Sequencing was done on a sample of PBMCs or T cells enriched from blood (not recorded which). The receptor source for this set is a middle-aged man who had recovered from COVID-19.

This clone has only a few counts. This chain connects TRBV27 to TRBJ1-1; 7 bases map to TRBD1. The CDR3 runs 14 residues. In germline, CDR1 is MNHEY, CDR2 SMNVEV (reference sequence). V was clipped by 6 bases and J by 1 base; unmatched bases: 5. The CDR3 protein is CASREGQWNTEAFF. Written as DNA, the CDR3 is TGTGCCAGCAGGGAGGGACAGTGGAACACTGAAGCTTTCTTT.

The chain couples TRBV6-5 to TRBJ2-1; TRBD1 is a possible D gene (5 bases). Germline CDR1 is MNHEY and CDR2 is SVGAGI. The CDR3 loop spans 14 amino acids. Trimming stripped 2 bases from V and 3 bases from J, with 8 bases between. CDR3 region: CASSYPGNYNEQFF. CDR3 nucleotides: TGTGCCAGCAGTTACCCAGGGAACTACAATGAGCAGTTCTTC.

The chain recombines TRBV10-2 with TRBJ1-1; no definite D call. CDR1 is WSHSY and CDR2 is SAAADI in the germline V gene. The CDR3 covers 13 residues. V was cut by 0 bases and J by 0 bases, with 2 bases left in between. The CDR3 region has the DNA TGCGCCAGCAGTGAGTCCGTGAACACTGAAGCTTTCTTT. Translated, it gives CASSESVNTEAFF.

V is TRBV3-1 (or the pseudogene TRBV3-2) and J is TRBJ2-5; tentatively, D is TRBD1 (6 bases). This CDR3 has 15 amino acids. The V gene lost 0 bases and the J gene lost 5 bases, with 13 bases spanning the gap. Germline CDR1 is LGHDT and CDR2 is YNNKEL (reference sequence). The CDR3 region is CASSQEPQRGETQYF. CDR3 DNA sequence: TGTGCCAGCAGCCAAGAGCCCCAGAGGGGGGAGACCCAGTACTTC.

This chain joins TRBV10-3 and TRBJ2-2; 9 bases fit TRBD1. J lost 5 bases, V lost 4 bases, and 11 bases had no gene match. CDR1 and CDR2 from the germline V gene are ENHRY and SYGVKD. The CDR3 has 17 residues. As DNA, the CDR3 is TGTGCCATCAGTGCCCCCGGGACAGGGCCAATTACCGGGGAGCTGTTTTTT. Its translation: CAISAPGTGPITGELFF.

The table lists this clone with a count of one. The chain couples TRBV30 to TRBJ2-1; perhaps TRBD1 as D (5 bases). Between the trimmed V and J ends, which lost 3 bases and 9 bases, there was a span of 9 bases. Per germline, CDR1 GTSNPN and CDR2 SVGIG (reference sequence). The length of the CDR3 is 11 residues. Written as DNA, the CDR3 is TGTGCCTGGAGCACAAGGGGTGAGCAGTTCTTC. It yields the protein CAWSTRGEQFF.

The V gene is TRBV30, the J gene TRBJ2-5, with D perhaps matching TRBD1 (5 bases). V was cut by 2 bases and J by 4 bases, with 14 bases left in between. The CDR3 has 14 amino acids. CDR1 GTSNPN and CDR2 SVGIG come from the germline V gene (reference sequence). CDR3 nucleotide sequence: TGTGCCTGGAGTCCAGGACCTAGGGGAGAGACCCAGTACTTC. This codes for CAWSPGPRGETQYF.

The rearrangement uses TRBV5-5 and TRBJ1-1; D ambiguous. The CDR3 totals 14 residues. Germline values: CDR1 SGHKS, CDR2 YYEKEE (reference sequence). Trimming cost V 4 bases and J 5 bases, with 15 bases left between them. The CDR3 spells CASSRRGLETEAFF. CDR3 sequence (DNA): TGTGCCAGCAGCCGCCGAGGGTTGGAGACTGAAGCTTTCTTT.

This rearrangement joins TRBV19 to TRBJ1-5; weak D call: TRBD1 (5 bases). This CDR3 is 16 amino acids long. Per germline, CDR1 LNHDA and CDR2 SQIVND (reference sequence). Between the trimmed V and J ends, which lost 0 bases and 2 bases, there was a span of 11 bases. This chain's CDR3 is CASSIDDRGGNQPQHF. The CDR3 nucleotides read TGTGCCAGTAGTATAGATGATCGGGGGGGCAATCAGCCCCAGCATTTT.

V usage is TRBV30 and J usage is TRBJ1-2; D remains unclear. V lost 3 bases and J lost 8, with 16 bases in between. Germline CDR1 and CDR2: GTSNPN and SVGIG (reference sequence). The CDR3 covers 13 residues. CDR3 loop: CAWRLPPGLGYTF. In DNA form, the CDR3 reads TGTGCCTGGAGGCTCCCCCCCGGGTTGGGCTACACCTTC. The variable domain in full, completed from reference TRBV30 and TRBJ1-2, reads SQTIHQWPATLVQPVGSPLSLECTVEGTSNPNLYWYRQAAGRGLQLLFYSVGIGQISSEVPQNLSASRPQDRQFILSSKKLLLSDSGFYLCAWRLPPGLGYTFGSGTRLTVV.

This rearrangement joins TRBV4-2 to TRBJ2-2; D possibly corresponds to TRBD1 (8 bases). Trimming shortened V by 4 bases and J by 5 bases, and 20 bases separated the two germline ends. Germline V lookup: CDR1 LGHNA, CDR2 YNFKEQ. There are 17 residues in the CDR3. CDR3 nucleotide sequence: TGTGCCAGCAGCCCAGAAGCGGGGCAGGGGGCAACCGGGGAGCTGTTTTTT. Residues: CASSPEAGQGATGELFF.

The chain joins TRBV7-8 to TRBJ1-3; the D gene is possibly TRBD1 (5 bases). Germline loops: CDR1 SGHVS, CDR2 FQNEAQ. V dropped 4 bases and J dropped 7 bases, with 11 bases sitting between them. CDR3 size: 13 residues. This CDR3 reads CASSWGQRNTIYF. As DNA, the CDR3 is TGTGCCAGCAGCTGGGGCCAGAGGAACACCATATATTTT.

This clone was observed a handful of times. V gene TRBV2 combines with J gene TRBJ1-5, with 7 bases fitting TRBD1. The CDR3 covers 15 residues. CDR1 SNHLY and CDR2 FYNNEI come from the germline V gene. V lost 7 bases and J lost 7; bases outside the gene matches: 13. CDR3: CASTLGTVRGQPQHF. The CDR3 DNA is TGTGCCAGCACCCTGGGGACAGTCAGGGGGCAGCCCCAGCATTTT.

The chain recombines TRBV19 with TRBJ2-1, with 11 positions matching TRBD1. The CDR3 is 16 residues long. Germline loops: CDR1 LNHDA, CDR2 SQIVND (reference sequence). V lost 3 bases, J lost 5 bases, and 6 bases stayed unmatched. CDR3 in amino acids: CASSIEGQGVNNEQFF. CDR3 DNA: TGTGCCAGTAGTATCGAGGGACAGGGGGTTAACAATGAGCAGTTCTTC.

In this sample, this clone turned up a few times. V usage is TRBV6-4 and J usage is TRBJ2-3; 7 nucleotides agree with TRBD1. The germline V gene encodes CDR1 MRHNA and CDR2 SNTAGT. The CDR3 loop spans 14 amino acids. With 6 bases clipped from V and 0 bases from J, the junction kept 3 bases outside the gene matches. DNA for the CDR3: TGTGCCAGCAGCCGCAGGGGGAGCACAGATACGCAGTATTTT. This codes for CASSRRGSTDTQYF.

J is TRBJ2-5 and V is TRBV5-1; D perhaps matches TRBD1 (6 bases). The CDR3 runs to 14 residues. Trimming took off 3 bases at V and 3 bases at J, with 12 bases between the two ends. Germline V gene lookup returns CDR1 SGHRS and CDR2 YFSETQ. The CDR3 sequence is CASSSGTNKETQYF. Written as DNA, the CDR3 is TGCGCCAGCAGCTCCGGGACAAATAAAGAGACCCAGTACTTC.

V usage is TRBV6-6 and J usage is TRBJ1-1; D is uncertain. The V gene lost 2 bases and the J gene lost 2 bases, with 15 bases spanning the gap. Germline CDR1 is MNHNY and CDR2 is SVGAGI (reference sequence). The length of the CDR3 is 16 residues. As DNA, the CDR3 is TGTGCCAGCAGTTACCTTCCCCGTGTGAGAAACACTGAAGCTTTCTTT. This translates into CASSYLPRVRNTEAFF.

The rearrangement uses TRBV27 and TRBJ1-1; the match to TRBD1 covers 7 bases. V lost 6 bases, J lost 1 base, and 5 bases stayed unmatched. Per germline, CDR1 MNHEY and CDR2 SMNVEV (reference sequence). The CDR3 extends over 14 amino acids. CDR3 in DNA: TGTGCCAGCAGGACAGGGACGGGGAACACTGAAGCTTTCTTT. Its protein product is CASRTGTGNTEAFF.

This clone was observed a handful of times. The gene calls are TRBV5-1 and TRBJ2-7; the D is unclear. The CDR3 extends over 13 amino acids. Germline lookup yields CDR1 SGHRS and CDR2 YFSETQ. V dropped 4 bases and J dropped 2 bases, with 10 bases sitting between them. For the CDR3, the DNA is TGCGCCAGCAGCCCGTCAGGCACCTACGAGCAGTACTTC. Amino acid sequence: CASSPSGTYEQYF.

This sequence joins TRBV12-3 or TRBV12-4 and TRBJ2-7; 8 positions match TRBD2. V lost 6 bases and J lost 2; bases outside the gene matches: 3. The CDR3 contains 13 residues. For the CDR3, the DNA is TGTGCCAGCAGCCCGGGACTAGCCTACGAGCAGTACTTC. This translates into CASSPGLAYEQYF.

The genes are TRBV7-2 and TRBJ1-1; the D is unclear. The germline V gene encodes CDR1 SGHTA and CDR2 FQGNSA. Trimming took off 1 base at V and 1 base at J, with 10 bases between the two ends. This CDR3 has 15 amino acids. As DNA, the CDR3 is TGTGCCAGCAGCTTAGGAGGCGTGGGGAACACTGAAGCTTTCTTT. This gives the protein CASSLGGVGNTEAFF.

This chain joins TRBV2 and TRBJ1-1, with unresolved D. Between the trimmed V and J ends, which lost 4 bases and 0 bases, there was a span of 12 bases. Germline assignment: CDR1 SNHLY and CDR2 FYNNEI. The CDR3 runs 15 residues. As DNA, the CDR3 is TGTGCCAGCAGTGTTACGCCGGGGTTGAACACTGAAGCTTTCTTT. Protein sequence: CASSVTPGLNTEAFF.

This rearrangement joins TRBV18 to TRBJ1-2; possible D gene TRBD1, 5 bases. Germline loops: CDR1 KGHSH, CDR2 LQKENI. CDR3 length: 13 amino acids. Trimming took 4 bases from V and 8 from J, leaving 14 bases between them. The chain's CDR3 is CASSQTASGGYTF. CDR3 sequence (DNA): TGTGCCAGCTCACAGACAGCCTCTGGGGGCTACACCTTC.

V and J are TRBV6-5 and TRBJ2-7; D perhaps matches TRBD1 (5 bases). The germline gives CDR1 MNHEY, CDR2 SVGAGI. V lost 6 bases and J lost 2, with 11 bases in between. The CDR3 runs 13 residues. CDR3 residues: CASSRQSPYEQYF. The CDR3 DNA reads TGTGCCAGCAGCCGACAGAGTCCCTACGAGCAGTACTTC.